The entry that follows covers one T cell receptor beta chain sequence. Its antigen is unknown. These data come from a study of OX40 agonist ivuxolimab in advanced cancers. Findings of the study overall: No antigen was identified for the clonally expanded peripheral T cells.

This CDR3 is built from 15 residues. J gave up 4 bases and V 1 base, and 6 bases lay outside the gene matches. Germline V gene sequence: CDR1 GTSNPN, CDR2 SVGIG (reference sequence). The method was immunoSEQ multiplex PCR; TCRdb's version includes in-frame clones alone and lacks a portion of them. The sample lists about 69,000 clones; 85% were seen once. The chain uses TRBV30 and TRBJ2-3, with TRBD2 matching over 9 bases. Source: CD4+ or CD8+ T cells sorted from blood, taken in a trial of the OX40 agonist ivuxolimab. The TCR was taken from an adult with an advanced solid tumor such as melanoma, head and neck, liver or kidney cancer. CDR3 coding DNA: TGTGCCTGGAGTGCTTCTAGCGGGGACCCAGATACGCAGTATTTT. Protein: CAWSASSGDPDTQYF.